Shown below are 14 T cell receptor beta chains from a single sample sequenced in a study of shared clonotypes between healthy human individuals. The data were produced by immunoSEQ multiplex PCR, yet TCRdb's version contains in-frame clones alone and is incomplete. The sample contains about 2 million clones, 85% to 95% of which appear only once. The sequencing input was naive CD4+ T cells sorted from blood. Subset of the sample: CD45RA+ positively selected. These receptors all come from a man aged 18 to 29 in good health.

The J gene is TRBJ1-6, the V gene TRBV18; D gene uncertain. CDR1 and CDR2 from the germline V gene are KGHSH and LQKENI. The V end lost 4 bases, the J end lost 5 bases, and 24 bases lay between the germline ends. This CDR3 is 19 amino acids long. CDR3 in DNA: TGTGCCAGCTCACGGTATGCGATCATGACCGATCTCGATAATTCACCCCTCCACTTT. The encoded protein is CASSRYAIMTDLDNSPLHF.

The chain is built from TRBV29-1 and TRBJ1-1, with a weak D call TRBD1 (6 bases). Trimming stripped 7 bases from V and 1 base from J, with 16 bases between. This CDR3 spans 14 amino acids. Looked up from germline, CDR1 is SQVTM and CDR2 is ANQGSEA. CDR3 sequence: CSAGGTNKNTEAFF. CDR3 sequence (DNA): TGCAGCGCCGGAGGGACAAATAAGAACACTGAAGCTTTCTTT.

This chain connects TRBV30 to TRBJ2-2; TRBD1 aligns across 8 bases. The ends lost 4 bases at V and 4 bases at J; junction bases unmatched: 8. Germline assignment: CDR1 GTSNPN and CDR2 SVGIG (reference sequence). The CDR3 has 15 amino acids. The CDR3 sequence is CAWTPRTGITGELFF. CDR3 DNA sequence: TGTGCCTGGACCCCTAGGACAGGGATCACCGGGGAGCTGTTTTTT.

On this clone: This may come from a read error, since a much larger clone is one base off. At the DNA level, this CDR3 is encoded by other sequences in the same sample as well. The chain is built from TRBV5-4 and TRBJ2-3; TRBD1 is a possible D gene (6 bases). CDR1 and CDR2 from the germline V gene are SGHNT and YYREEE (reference sequence). V lost 4 bases and J 1 base, leaving 10 bases between the germline ends. The length of the CDR3 is 14 residues. The CDR3 DNA follows: TGTGCCAGCAGCCCGAGACAGGGCACAGATACGCAGTATTTT. It translates to CASSPRQGTDTQYF.

The rearrangement links TRBV6-1 to TRBJ2-1, with 7 positions matching TRBD2. Germline trimming cut 8 bases from V and 2 bases from J; bases unmatched to any gene: 9. The CDR3 length is 15 residues. Per the germline V gene, CDR1 is MNHNS and CDR2 is SASEGT. DNA for the CDR3: TGTGCCAGCCAACGGAGCGGGACGACCTACAATGAGCAGTTCTTC. It yields the protein CASQRSGTTYNEQFF.

The V and J genes are TRBV5-1 and TRBJ1-1; 7 nucleotides align to TRBD1. Per germline, CDR1 SGHRS and CDR2 YFSETQ. The CDR3 consists of 16 residues. The V segment lost 3 bases and the J segment 1 base; nucleotides outside the gene matches: 9. The CDR3 loop reads CASSSQVQGSNTEAFF. The CDR3 coding sequence is TGCGCCAGCAGCTCGCAAGTACAGGGGTCGAACACTGAAGCTTTCTTT.

This CDR3 reads CASSLDPGGVQPQHF. The DNA of the CDR3 is TGTGCCAGCAGTTTAGACCCAGGAGGTGTTCAGCCCCAGCATTTT. V gene TRBV28 combines with J gene TRBJ1-5, with unresolved D. The V and J ends lost 2 bases and 6 bases respectively, with 14 bases between them. CDR1 is MDHEN, CDR2 SYDVKM, per germline. This CDR3 is 15 amino acids long.

This chain uses TRBV30 with TRBJ1-1, with D uncertain. The CDR3 has 13 amino acids. Trimming took 2 bases from V and 6 from J, leaving 13 bases between them. CDR1 is GTSNPN and CDR2 is SVGIG in the germline V gene (reference sequence). Here the CDR3 reads CAWSQAAYAEAFF. The CDR3 DNA follows: TGTGCCTGGAGTCAAGCAGCGTATGCTGAAGCTTTCTTT.

The rearrangement uses TRBV28 and TRBJ2-1; possible D gene TRBD2, 5 bases. The V gene lost 4 bases and the J gene lost 7 bases, with 11 bases spanning the gap. CDR1 and CDR2 (germline): MDHEN, SYDVKM. This CDR3 is built from 13 residues. CDR3 loop: CASSSGNLNEQFF. CDR3 bases: TGTGCCAGCAGTTCCGGGAATTTAAATGAGCAGTTCTTC.

The rearrangement joins TRBV20-1 to TRBJ1-2; the D is unclear. The length of the CDR3 is 10 residues. CDR1 is DFQATT, CDR2 SNEGSKA, per germline (reference sequence). V was pared by 3 bases and J by 6 bases, with 5 bases between. The CDR3 here is CSASHDGYTF. CDR3 nucleotides: TGCAGTGCTAGCCACGATGGCTACACCTTC.

Regarding this clone: At the DNA level, this CDR3 is encoded by other sequences in the same sample as well. V and J are TRBV7-2 and TRBJ2-6; 7 nucleotides match TRBD1. This CDR3 region has 15 residues. J lost 1 base, V lost 5 bases, and 2 bases had no gene match. The germline V gene encodes CDR1 SGHTA and CDR2 FQGNSA. This CDR3 reads CASSLTGSGANVLTF. DNA for the CDR3: TGTGCCAGCAGCCTGACAGGGTCTGGGGCCAACGTCCTGACTTTC.

The chain carries TRBV7-3 and TRBJ1-1, with D uncertain. Germline V CDR1 and CDR2: SGHTA, FQGTGA. The CDR3 has 12 amino acids. V lost 7 bases to trimming and J lost 9 bases, with 15 bases between them. CDR3 in amino acids: CASNSPPGQAFF. CDR3 nucleotides: TGTGCCAGCAACTCACCCCCGGGCCAAGCTTTCTTT.

The gene calls are TRBV6-5 and TRBJ1-3, with no clear D. Trimming pared 10 bases from V and 0 bases from J, leaving 10 bases between. Germline V gene data show CDR1 as MNHEY and CDR2 as SVGAGI. This CDR3 region has 13 residues. This CDR3 reads CATDAGSGNTIYF. Here the CDR3 DNA reads TGTGCCACTGATGCGGGCTCTGGAAACACCATATATTTT.

V is TRBV14 and J is TRBJ2-5; 8 bases agree with TRBD2. Germline loops: CDR1 SGHDN, CDR2 FVKESK. V shed 3 bases and J 2 bases; nucleotides not matched to a gene: 2. CDR3 length: 14 residues. CDR3 DNA sequence: TGTGCCAGCAGCCAGCGACTAGCGCAAGAGACCCAGTACTTC. The encoded protein is CASSQRLAQETQYF.